The entry below describes one T cell receptor beta chain. What it binds is not known. The source of the sample is a study of shared clonotypes between healthy human individuals. Here immunoSEQ multiplex PCR was the method, and the copy in TCRdb shows in-frame clones only, minus some. The data hold millions of clones, with around nine tenths observed a single time. Trimming left V 4 bases short and J 1 base short, with 11 bases between. CDR3 length: 14 amino acids. CDR1 is SGHRS and CDR2 is YFSETQ in the germline V gene. Overall study findings and caveats: Generally, estimated richness proved larger in naive subsets than it did in memory subsets.

This receptor was obtained from a man between 18 and 29 years old in good health. The chain combines TRBV5-1 with TRBJ1-2; a weak D match, TRBD1 (5 bases). Sequences were obtained from naive CD4+ T cells sorted from blood. Described subset: CD45RA+ positively selected. The CDR3 sequence is CASSEDGGNYGYTF. CDR3 in DNA: TGCGCCAGCAGCGAGGATGGGGGTAACTATGGCTACACCTTC.